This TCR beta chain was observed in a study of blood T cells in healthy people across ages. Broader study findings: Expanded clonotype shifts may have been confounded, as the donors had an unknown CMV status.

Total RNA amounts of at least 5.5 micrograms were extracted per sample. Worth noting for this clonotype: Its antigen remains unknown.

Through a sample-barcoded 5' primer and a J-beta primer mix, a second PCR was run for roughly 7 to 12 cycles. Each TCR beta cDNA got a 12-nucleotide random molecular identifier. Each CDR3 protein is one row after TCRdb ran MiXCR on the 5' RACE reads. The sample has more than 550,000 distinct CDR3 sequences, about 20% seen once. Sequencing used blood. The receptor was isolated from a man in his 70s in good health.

CDR3 DNA sequence: TGCGCCAGCAGCCAAGCGGACAGGGGCTTAGAACTGTTTTTT. Residues: CASSQADRGLELFF. The chain joins TRBV4-3 to TRBJ1-4, with 9 bases lining up with TRBD1. The CDR3 totals 14 residues. Germline CDR1 is LGHNA and CDR2 is YSLEER. The V gene end was trimmed by 1 base and the J gene end by 12 bases; junction bases not matched to a gene: 6.